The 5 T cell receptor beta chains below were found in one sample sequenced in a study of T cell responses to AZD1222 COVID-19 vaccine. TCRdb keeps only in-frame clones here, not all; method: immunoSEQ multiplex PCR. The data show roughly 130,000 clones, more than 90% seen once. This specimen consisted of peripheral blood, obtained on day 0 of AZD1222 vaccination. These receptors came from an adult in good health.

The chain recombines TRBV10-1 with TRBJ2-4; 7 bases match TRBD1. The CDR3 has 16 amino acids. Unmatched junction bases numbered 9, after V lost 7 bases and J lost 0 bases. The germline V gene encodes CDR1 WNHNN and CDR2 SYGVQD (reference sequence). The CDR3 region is CASTGRDSRAKNIQYF. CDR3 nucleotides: TGCGCCAGCACTGGCCGGGACAGCAGAGCCAAAAACATTCAGTACTTC.

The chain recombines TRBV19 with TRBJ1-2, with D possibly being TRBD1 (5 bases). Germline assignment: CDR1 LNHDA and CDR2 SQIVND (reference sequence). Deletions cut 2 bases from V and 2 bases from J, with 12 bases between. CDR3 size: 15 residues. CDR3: CASSIRGGANYGYTF. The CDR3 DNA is TGTGCCAGTAGTATACGGGGGGGAGCGAACTATGGCTACACCTTC. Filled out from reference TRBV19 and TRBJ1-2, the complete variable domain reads DGGITQSPKYLFRKEGQNVTLSCEQNLNHDAMYWYRQDPGQGLRLIYYSQIVNDFQKGDIAEGYSVSREKKESFPLTVTSAQKNPTAFYLCASSIRGGANYGYTFGSGTRLTVV.

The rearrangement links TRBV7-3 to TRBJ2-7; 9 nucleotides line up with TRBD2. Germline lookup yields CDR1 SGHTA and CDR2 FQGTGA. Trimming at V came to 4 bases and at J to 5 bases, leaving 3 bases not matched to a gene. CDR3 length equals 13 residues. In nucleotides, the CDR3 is TGTGCCAGCAGCTCCCGACTAGCGGACGAGCAGTACTTC. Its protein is CASSSRLADEQYF.

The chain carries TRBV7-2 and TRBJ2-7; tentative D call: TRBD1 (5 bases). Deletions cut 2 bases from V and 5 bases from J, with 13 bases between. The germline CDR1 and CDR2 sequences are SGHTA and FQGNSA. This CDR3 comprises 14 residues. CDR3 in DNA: TGTGCCAGCAGCTTATTCAGGGTCGGCAACGAGCAGTACTTC. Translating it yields CASSLFRVGNEQYF.

The CDR3 DNA is TGTGCCGGGGGGGACAGGCGGGATGGTATGGCCAAAAACATTCAGTACTTC. This codes for CAGGDRRDGMAKNIQYF. J is TRBJ2-4 and V is TRBV2; a possible D gene is TRBD1 (8 bases). This CDR3 has 17 amino acids. V was clipped by 11 bases and J by 1 base, with 24 bases between them. The germline V gene has CDR1 SNHLY and CDR2 FYNNEI.